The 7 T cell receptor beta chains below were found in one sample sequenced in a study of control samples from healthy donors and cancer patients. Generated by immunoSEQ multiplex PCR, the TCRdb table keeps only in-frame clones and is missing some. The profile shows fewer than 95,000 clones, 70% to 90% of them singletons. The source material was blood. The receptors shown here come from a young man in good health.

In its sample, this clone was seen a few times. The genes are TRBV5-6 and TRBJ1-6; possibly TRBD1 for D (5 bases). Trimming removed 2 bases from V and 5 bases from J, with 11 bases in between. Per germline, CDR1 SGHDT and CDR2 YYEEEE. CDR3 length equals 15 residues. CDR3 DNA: TGTGCCAGCAGCTTTGGGACGGCTAATAATTCACCCCTCCACTTT. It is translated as CASSFGTANNSPLHF. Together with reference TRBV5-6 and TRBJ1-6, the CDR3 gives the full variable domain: DAGVTQSPTHLIKTRGQQVTLRCSPKSGHDTVSWYQQALGQGPQFIFQYYEEEERQRGNFPDRFSGHQFPNYSSELNVNALLLGDSALYLCASSFGTANNSPLHFGNGTRLTVT.

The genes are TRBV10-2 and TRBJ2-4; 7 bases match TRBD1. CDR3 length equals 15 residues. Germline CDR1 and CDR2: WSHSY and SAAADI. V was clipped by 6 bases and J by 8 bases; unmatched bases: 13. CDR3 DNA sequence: TGCGCCAGCAGGGAAGGGACAGACACTTGGGACATTCAGTACTTC. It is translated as CASREGTDTWDIQYF.

The chain's CDR3 is CASSYYGGPDTQYF. The CDR3 nucleotides are TGTGCCAGCAGTTACTACGGGGGACCAGATACGCAGTATTTT. J is TRBJ2-3 and V is TRBV6-5, with D tentatively TRBD2 (6 bases). The CDR3 length is 14 residues. The germline gives CDR1 MNHEY, CDR2 SVGAGI. The V end was cut by 1 base, the J end by 4 bases, with 9 bases between.

CDR3 bases: TGCGCCAGTGCCGAGTTCCTAGCGGGGGGGCCAGCCGGGGAGCTGTTTTTT. This encodes CASAEFLAGGPAGELFF. The rearrangement uses TRBV10-2 and TRBJ2-2; TRBD2 aligns across 12 bases. The ends lost 9 bases at V and 6 bases at J; junction bases unmatched: 14. There are 17 residues in the CDR3. Germline CDR1 and CDR2: WSHSY and SAAADI.

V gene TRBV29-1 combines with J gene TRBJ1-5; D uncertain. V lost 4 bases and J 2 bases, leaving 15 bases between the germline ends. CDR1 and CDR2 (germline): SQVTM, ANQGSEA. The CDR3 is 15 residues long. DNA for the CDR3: TGCAGCGTTGTACGGCGAGAATTGGGCAATCAGCCCCAGCATTTT. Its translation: CSVVRRELGNQPQHF. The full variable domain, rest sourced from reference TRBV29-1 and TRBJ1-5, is SAVISQKPSRDICQRGTSLTIQCQVDSQVTMMFWYRQQPGQSLTLIATANQGSEATYESGFVIDKFPISRPNLTFSTLTVSNMSPEDSSIYLCSVVRRELGNQPQHFGDGTRLSIL.

CDR3 sequence: CASSIFPRPVNENTGELFF. CDR3 nucleotide sequence: TGTGCCAGTAGTATATTTCCCCGCCCCGTGAATGAGAACACCGGGGAGCTGTTTTTT. This chain links TRBV19 with TRBJ2-2; D uncertain. V was clipped by 2 bases and J by 1 base, with 20 bases between them. Germline CDR1 is LNHDA and CDR2 is SQIVND (reference sequence). The CDR3 is 19 amino acids.

The chain's CDR3 is CASTERAGNTIYF. Here the CDR3 DNA reads TGTGCCAGTACCGAGCGCGCTGGAAACACCATATATTTT. V usage is TRBV19 and J usage is TRBJ1-3; no reliable D call. CDR3 length: 13 amino acids. The germline CDR1 and CDR2 sequences are LNHDA and SQIVND (reference sequence). Trimming stripped 7 bases from V and 2 bases from J, with 9 bases between.